This TCR beta chain originates from a study of cytomegalovirus exposure and HLA in healthy donors. At the level of the study: Among roughly 180 million T cells, an earlier analysis found roughly 120 million unique TCR beta sequences. Of about 400 genotyped donors, approximately 84% clustered with self-reported Caucasian donors.

Comment on this clone: Its antigen is undetermined.

Whole-study findings and limits: As a later analysis revealed, the rate of TCR association differed by HLA locus, with DRB1 most and HLA-C fewest.

PCR amplification relied on 60 Vbeta primers (plus 13 Jbeta primers). Sequencing used immunoSEQ multiplex PCR; TCRdb keeps in-frame clones, though not all of them. This sample has roughly 73,000 clones, with 75% to 80% found just once. Per germline, CDR1 MNHEY and CDR2 SMNVEV (reference sequence). Trimming removed 2 bases from V and 2 bases from J; junction bases left unmatched: 11. The length of the CDR3 is 18 residues. V and J are TRBV27 and TRBJ1-5; 8 bases agree with TRBD1. Sequenced input: PBMCs. This TCR derives from a man aged 35 to 55 in good health and CMV-seronegative. DNA of the CDR3: TGTGCCAGCAGTTTAGTTCCAAGACAGGGGCGGGGCAATCAGCCCCAGCATTTT. Translated: CASSLVPRQGRGNQPQHF.